This is a list of T cell receptor beta chains from one sample in a study of T cell responses to AZD1222 COVID-19 vaccine. The table came from immunoSEQ multiplex PCR; TCRdb's copy has only in-frame clones and leaves some out. This table has tens of thousands of clones, roughly 84% appearing once. The input for sequencing was peripheral blood, taken on day 0 of AZD1222 vaccination. Receptor source: an adult in good health. The CDR3 runs from the conserved cysteine through the conserved F or W.

j_gene | v_gene | CDR3aa
TRBJ1-4 | TRBV27 | CASSLPGPGGKLFF
TRBJ1-2 | TRBV12-3/TRBV12-4 | CASRSPGAYGYTF
TRBJ2-1 | TRBV9 | CASSMTGLAGAFNEQFF
TRBJ2-7 | TRBV19 | CASSNRGPYEQYF
TRBJ2-2 | TRBV11-3 | CASSLDRVGGELFF
TRBJ1-1 | TRBV28 | CASWTPPDTEAFF
TRBJ1-4 | TRBV6-6 | CASSQGATNEKLFF
TRBJ1-3 | TRBV7-2 | CASSPSGGAGNTIYF
TRBJ1-6 | TRBV11-2 | CASSLQPGQGYNSPLHF
TRBJ1-2 | TRBV12-3/TRBV12-4 | CASSRPYGYTF
TRBJ2-1 | TRBV2 | CASSEAWANEQFF
TRBJ2-7 | TRBV7-2 | CASSLGQVGYEQYF
TRBJ2-7 | TRBV2 | CASSTGEGTYEQYF
TRBJ2-3 | TRBV5-8 | CASSSGSSSGGTDTQYF
TRBJ1-6 | TRBV5-1 | CASSPELYNSPLHF
TRBJ1-6 | TRBV3-1/TRBV3-2 | CASSQDGGGRSPLHF
TRBJ2-2 | TRBV7-2 | CASSFTSGGAGELFF
TRBJ2-2 | TRBV28 | CASSWDRGVNGELFF
TRBJ1-1 | TRBV28 | CATRVNTEAFF
TRBJ2-7 | TRBV25-1 | CASSELYPSGIYEQYF
TRBJ2-7 | TRBV6-5 | CASSNRDNPYEQYF
TRBJ1-1 | TRBV5-4 | CASSLGGTAIRAEAFF
TRBJ1-2 | TRBV5-1 | CASSLEGRITNYGYTF
TRBJ1-2 | TRBV7-2 | CATGEGDYGYTF
TRBJ1-1 | TRBV20-1 | CSAGGRREAFF
TRBJ1-3 | TRBV7-2 | CASSPDRAGNTIYF
TRBJ2-1 | TRBV7-3 | CASSAGTGSYEQFF
TRBJ1-2 | TRBV7-6 | CASSSRYLNGYTF
TRBJ2-7 | TRBV7-2 | CASSLVSGKSSYEQYF
TRBJ2-1 | TRBV4-1 | CASSQGETSGSINEQFF
TRBJ2-3 | TRBV7-2 | CASSPRQASTDTQYF
TRBJ1-2 | TRBV20-1 | CSASIDPGLSYGYTF
TRBJ2-7 | TRBV7-2 | CASSMLPTGEQYF
TRBJ1-1 | TRBV28 | CASSPGQGGTGAFF
TRBJ1-2 | TRBV27 | CASSVTQEIYGYTF
TRBJ2-5 | TRBV7-2 | CASSLNQAGTQETQYF
TRBJ2-7 | TRBV4-2 | CASSQEGGNSYEQYF
TRBJ1-1 | TRBV28 | CASSLIGMNTEAFF
TRBJ2-3 | TRBV6-1 | CASSESLGTDTQYF
TRBJ2-1 | TRBV27 | CASSPSWLAGKARYNEQFF
TRBJ2-1 | TRBV29-1 | CSVEQVPRGGYNEQFF
TRBJ2-7 | TRBV6-2/TRBV6-3 | CASSYSPLERGVDEQYF
TRBJ2-6 | TRBV7-2 | CASSLRTSGGVSGANVLTF
TRBJ1-1 | TRBV7-9 | CASTQAGTDTMNTEAFF
TRBJ1-1 | TRBV7-2 | CASSFSMGNTEAFF
TRBJ2-1 | TRBV19 | CASSIYGTPTGNEQFF
TRBJ1-1 | TRBV20-1 | CSALKGTEAFF
TRBJ1-4 | TRBV7-9 | CASRPTGPTNEKLFF
TRBJ1-2 | TRBV6-2/TRBV6-3 | CASSPTGDGGYTF
TRBJ2-3 | TRBV18 | CASSPYAQPAATQYF
TRBJ1-1 | TRBV7-2 | CASSYRGGNTEAFF
TRBJ2-2 | TRBV2 | CASSEKSGAGLNTGELFF
TRBJ2-7 | TRBV6-5 | CASRRGSSYEQYF
TRBJ1-1 | TRBV6-2/TRBV6-3 | CASSSPSSTEAFF
TRBJ2-7 | TRBV5-1 | CASRQGQRTYEQYF
TRBJ1-2 | TRBV6-5 | CASNSGTGSGYTF
TRBJ1-5 | TRBV5-1 | CASSLAGIGQPQHF
TRBJ2-1 | TRBV5-4 | CASSLIGVEQFF
TRBJ2-2 | TRBV6-5 | CASSYSTQNTGELFF
TRBJ1-1 | TRBV6-1 | CASSEDGNSLMNTEAFF